This T cell receptor (beta chain) was identified during a study of Graves' ophthalmopathy and Graves' hyperthyroidism. Whole-study findings and limits: Blood also carried most expanded thyroid clonotypes exceeding 0.001 frequency. As the model predicted ophthalmopathy progression, it achieved a sensitivity of 70.59% and a specificity of around 73%.

The diagnosis was founded upon clinical symptoms, serum thyroxine, TRAb, thyroid ultrasound and orbital computed tomography. This clonotype was detected only a few times. What it binds is unknown. Investigators amplified TCR beta CDR3 regions from RNA transcripts. Second-round multiplex PCR came after first-round RT-PCR with HTBI primers. TCRdb re-called the multiplex PCR reads with MiXCR, one entry per CDR3 protein. The table includes roughly 350,000 distinct CDR3 sequences, about 18% detected once. The sequenced sample was peripheral blood. This clonotype was obtained from an adult woman with stable Graves' hyperthyroidism.

CDR3 sequence: CASSLHGGRNTGELFF. The CDR3 DNA reads as TGTGCCAGCTCACTCCACGGGGGGAGGAACACCGGGGAGCTGTTTTTT. The V call is TRBV18, the J call TRBJ2-2; 7 positions match TRBD2. The germline V gene has CDR1 KGHSH and CDR2 LQKENI. V shed 4 bases, J shed 1 base, and the junction held 6 bases outside the gene matches. The length of the CDR3 is 16 residues.